The present T cell receptor (beta chain) was sequenced within a study of cytomegalovirus exposure and HLA in healthy donors. Germline CDR1 is PRHDT and CDR2 is FYEKMQ (reference sequence). The CDR3 is 14 residues long. Trimming removed 5 bases at V and 2 bases at J, with 13 bases between. This clone was recorded only once. Its target is unknown. The study's findings and limits: Listed as cytomegalovirus-associated were 150 to 200 TCR beta chains. As was reported, the classifier diagnosed cytomegalovirus status with high specificity and sensitivity. In a later analysis, most CMV-associated TCR beta chains appeared HLA-restricted. What TCR beta sequences reportedly achieved was accurate prediction of HLA-A and HLA-B alleles in most subjects.

Use of 60 Vbeta and 13 Jbeta primers characterized the PCR. Profiling relied on immunoSEQ multiplex PCR, and the TCRdb table lists in-frame clones only, not all of them. The sample yields about 160,000 clones, roughly 80% seen once. The chain couples TRBV13 to TRBJ2-7; possible D gene TRBD2, 6 bases. Material: PBMCs. The sequence derives from a man younger than 40 in good health and CMV-seronegative. CDR3 protein: CASSHGTPTYEQYF. The CDR3, as DNA: TGTGCCAGCAGCCACGGGACTCCCACCTACGAGCAGTACTTC. The full variable domain, rest sourced from reference TRBV13 and TRBJ2-7, is AAGVIQSPRHLIKEKRETATLKCYPIPRHDTVYWYQQGPGQDPQFLISFYEKMQSDKGSIPDRFSAQQFSDYHSELNMSSLELGDSALYFCASSHGTPTYEQYFGPGTRLTVT.